Shown below are 32 T cell receptor beta chains from a single sample sequenced in a study of blood T cell repertoires in COVID-19. Clones were read by immunoSEQ multiplex PCR, and TCRdb kept only the in-frame ones, dropping some. Counted here are fewer than 200,000 clones, around 86% occurring once; the ten biggest clones make up about 3%. Input material: peripheral blood. Receptor source: a man between 35 and 55 years old with active or convalescent COVID-19.

The chain recombines TRBV11-3 with TRBJ1-2; 8 nucleotides agree with TRBD1. J was trimmed by 1 base and V by 3 bases; bases with no gene match: 7. Germline V gene data show CDR1 as SGHNT and CDR2 as YENEEA. This CDR3 has 16 amino acids. CDR3 sequence (DNA): TGTGCCAGCAGCTTGGGGGGGACAGGCCTTAACTATGGCTACACCTTC. As protein: CASSLGGTGLNYGYTF. Complete variable domain (other parts from reference TRBV11-3 and TRBJ1-2): EAGVVQSPRYKIIEKKQPVAFWCNPISGHNTLYWYLQNLGQGPELLIRYENEEAVDDSQLPKDRFSAERLKGVDSTLKIQPAELGDSAVYLCASSLGGTGLNYGYTFGSGTRLTVV.

This chain uses TRBV5-1 with TRBJ1-6; possible D gene TRBD1, 6 bases. The V end was cut by 2 bases, the J end by 6 bases, with 9 bases between. Germline CDR1 SGHRS, CDR2 YFSETQ. The CDR3 runs 14 residues. This CDR3 is CASSLGGGNSPLHF. CDR3 DNA sequence: TGCGCCAGCAGCTTAGGGGGTGGTAATTCACCCCTCCACTTT.

CDR3 residues: CASTDGQVNGNEQFF. The CDR3 DNA follows: TGTGCCAGCACCGATGGACAGGTGAATGGCAATGAGCAGTTCTTC. V usage is TRBV3-1 (or the pseudogene TRBV3-2) and J usage is TRBJ2-1, with 7 bases that match TRBD1. The germline V gene encodes CDR1 LGHDT and CDR2 YNNKEL (reference sequence). The CDR3 runs 15 residues. The V gene end was trimmed by 7 bases and the J gene end by 6 bases; junction bases not matched to a gene: 12.

This chain connects TRBV6-2 or TRBV6-3 to TRBJ2-2, with 7 bases aligning to TRBD2. The V segment lost 2 bases and the J segment 0 bases; nucleotides outside the gene matches: 6. The CDR3 contains 17 residues. The germline CDR1 and CDR2 sequences are MNHEY and SVGEGT. CDR3 sequence reads: CASSYPLAAANTGELFF. CDR3 sequence (DNA): TGTGCCAGCAGTTACCCCCTAGCGGCCGCGAACACCGGGGAGCTGTTTTTT.

V and J are TRBV24-1 and TRBJ2-1, with D perhaps TRBD2 (6 bases). V lost 7 bases and J 0 bases, leaving 12 bases between the germline ends. Germline V gene data show CDR1 as KGHDR and CDR2 as SFDVKD. The CDR3 is 15 residues long. CDR3 amino acids: CATSIGGSSYNEQFF. CDR3 DNA sequence: TGTGCCACCAGCATTGGGGGGAGCTCCTACAATGAGCAGTTCTTC.

The chain links TRBV6-5 to TRBJ2-2; TRBD1 matches 7 bases. The ends lost 7 bases at V and 5 bases at J; junction bases unmatched: 4. Germline lookup yields CDR1 MNHEY and CDR2 SVGAGI. The CDR3 is 13 residues long. The CDR3 DNA is TGTGCCAGCAAGGGACAGCCGACCGGGGAGCTGTTTTTT. Residues: CASKGQPTGELFF.

The chain couples TRBV11-1 to TRBJ2-5; 9 bases align to TRBD1. CDR1 is SGHAT and CDR2 is FQDESV in the germline V gene (reference sequence). The ends lost 6 bases at V and 5 bases at J; junction bases unmatched: 10. The CDR3 covers 15 residues. CDR3 coding DNA: TGTGCCAGCAGTGCCGGGACAGGGTTTTATGAGACCCAGTACTTC. Translating gives CASSAGTGFYETQYF.

The rearrangement uses TRBV18 and TRBJ1-2; D remains unclear. The CDR3 is made up of 13 amino acids. Trimming shortened V by 5 bases and J by 2 bases, and 9 bases separated the two germline ends. CDR1 and CDR2 (germline): KGHSH, LQKENI. The CDR3 sequence is CASSREYNYGYTF. In DNA form, the CDR3 reads TGTGCCAGCTCAAGGGAGTACAACTATGGCTACACCTTC. The full variable domain, with the rest looked up from reference TRBV18 and TRBJ1-2, is NAGVMQNPRHLVRRRGQEARLRCSPMKGHSHVYWYRQLPEEGLKFMVYLQKENIIDESGMPKERFSAEFPKEGPSILRIQQVVRGDSAAYFCASSREYNYGYTFGSGTRLTVV.

This sequence joins TRBV7-3 and TRBJ2-1, with TRBD1 matching over 7 bases. Unmatched junction bases numbered 8, after V lost 2 bases and J lost 7 bases. Germline loops: CDR1 SGHTA, CDR2 FQGTGA. This CDR3 region has 15 residues. The CDR3 region has the DNA TGTGCCAGCAGCTTAGGAGACAGGGATTCTAATGAGCAGTTCTTC. It codes for CASSLGDRDSNEQFF.

Here the CDR3 reads CASSEIGTGFYEQYF. CDR3 sequence (DNA): TGTGCCAGCAGTGAGATCGGGACAGGGTTCTACGAGCAGTACTTC. This chain connects TRBV6-1 to TRBJ2-7, with 9 positions matching TRBD1. J was trimmed by 3 bases and V by 3 bases; bases with no gene match: 6. The germline gives CDR1 MNHNS, CDR2 SASEGT. This CDR3 spans 15 amino acids.

The V gene is TRBV7-9, the J gene TRBJ1-1; no reliable D call. The length of the CDR3 is 13 residues. The germline V gene has CDR1 SEHNR and CDR2 FQNEAQ (reference sequence). Deletions cut 1 base from V and 7 bases from J, with 10 bases between. CDR3 loop: CASSLGQAVEAFF. The CDR3 nucleotides read TGTGCCAGCAGCTTAGGGCAGGCCGTTGAAGCTTTCTTT.

The chain is built from TRBV5-1 and TRBJ1-2, with D perhaps matching TRBD1 (6 bases). CDR3 length: 15 amino acids. The germline V gene encodes CDR1 SGHRS and CDR2 YFSETQ. V was pared by 5 bases and J by 2 bases, with 16 bases between. CDR3 in DNA: TGCGCCAGCAGACTAGGGGACACTCGAAACTATGGCTACACCTTC. Translated: CASRLGDTRNYGYTF.

The V call is TRBV5-1, the J call TRBJ1-4; D possibly corresponds to TRBD1 (6 bases). CDR3 length equals 15 residues. V was cut by 4 bases and J by 0 bases, with 10 bases left in between. CDR1 and CDR2 from the germline V gene are SGHRS and YFSETQ. CDR3 residues: CASSQDSATNEKLFF. CDR3 DNA sequence: TGCGCCAGCAGCCAGGACAGCGCAACTAATGAAAAACTGTTTTTT.

The chain couples TRBV6-5 to TRBJ1-2; 9 bases align to TRBD1. Losses at the gene ends were 5 bases for V and 8 bases for J; bases not matched to a gene: 12. CDR1 and CDR2 from the germline V gene are MNHEY and SVGAGI. The CDR3 contains 15 residues. CDR3 bases: TGTGCCAGCAGTCTTCCGGGACAGGGAGGTCGGGGCTACACCTTC. This sequence encodes CASSLPGQGGRGYTF.

This chain connects TRBV15 to TRBJ2-7; D possibly corresponds to TRBD2 (6 bases). Germline CDR1 reads LNHNV; CDR2 reads YYDKDF (reference sequence). The germline V and J ends were trimmed by 3 bases and 2 bases, with 14 bases remaining between them. CDR3 length: 15 amino acids. The CDR3 here is CATSSDRPGAYEQYF. CDR3 DNA: TGTGCCACCAGCAGTGACAGACCGGGAGCCTACGAGCAGTACTTC.

This clone showed up just once. The chain is built from TRBV29-1 and TRBJ1-1; TRBD1 is a possible D gene (6 bases). The V and J ends lost 6 bases and 5 bases respectively, with 16 bases between them. The CDR3 extends over 13 amino acids. Germline-derived CDR1 and CDR2 are SQVTM and ANQGSEA. CDR3 nucleotides: TGCAGCGTAGGAACAGGGAGGGGGACTGAAGCTTTCTTT. This codes for CSVGTGRGTEAFF.

V usage is TRBV19 and J usage is TRBJ2-5; possible D gene TRBD2, 6 bases. The CDR3 contains 12 residues. Germline CDR1 LNHDA, CDR2 SQIVND (reference sequence). Trimming took 9 bases from V and 5 from J, leaving 13 bases between them. Here the CDR3 reads CASRDWGETQYF. The CDR3 nucleotides are TGTGCCAGCAGGGACTGGGGTGAGACCCAGTACTTC.

This chain connects TRBV6-1 to TRBJ1-2; D gene unclear. The germline gives CDR1 MNHNS, CDR2 SASEGT. This CDR3 region has 13 residues. V lost 0 bases, J lost 6 bases, and 8 bases lay in between. This CDR3 is CASSEARRNGYTF. The CDR3 nucleotides are TGTGCCAGCAGTGAAGCGCGGCGGAATGGCTACACCTTC.

The chain employs TRBV5-1 and TRBJ2-5; D not resolved. The V and J ends lost 0 bases and 2 bases respectively, with 8 bases between them. The CDR3 spans 14 residues. In germline, CDR1 is SGHRS, CDR2 YFSETQ. The DNA for the CDR3 is TGCGCCAGCAGCTTGGGGGCTAATCAAGAGACCCAGTACTTC. Translating gives CASSLGANQETQYF.

In its sample, this clone was seen a few times. V gene TRBV2 combines with J gene TRBJ1-2, with TRBD1 matching 7 bases. Losses at the gene ends were 0 bases for V and 6 bases for J; bases not matched to a gene: 7. Per the germline V gene, CDR1 is SNHLY and CDR2 is FYNNEI. This CDR3 contains 15 residues. The CDR3 spells CASSEARGQNHGYTF. The CDR3 nucleotides read TGTGCCAGCAGTGAAGCCCGGGGACAGAATCATGGCTACACCTTC.

The chain is built from TRBV30 and TRBJ1-6; D might be TRBD1 (6 bases). The CDR3 has 13 residues. Germline loops: CDR1 GTSNPN, CDR2 SVGIG (reference sequence). V was trimmed by 1 base and J by 7 bases, leaving 8 bases between them. The CDR3 coding sequence is TGTGCCTGGAGTGGACAGGCCAATTCACCCCTCCACTTT. Translation gives CAWSGQANSPLHF.

This chain connects TRBV29-1 to TRBJ2-7, with TRBD1 matching 10 bases. V lost 3 bases to trimming and J lost 5 bases; unmatched junction nucleotides: 4. The CDR3 has 13 residues. Looked up from germline, CDR1 is SQVTM and CDR2 is ANQGSEA. This CDR3 reads CSVDDRGLNEQYF. CDR3 DNA: TGCAGCGTTGACGACAGGGGGCTCAACGAGCAGTACTTC.

This clone has just one count. The V and J genes are TRBV9 and TRBJ2-2; D possibly corresponds to TRBD2 (6 bases). Trimming removed 5 bases from V and 3 bases from J, with 11 bases in between. CDR1 and CDR2 (germline): SGDLS, YYNGEE. There are 14 residues in the CDR3. CDR3 sequence (DNA): TGTGCCAGCAGGAGGGGACTTGACACCGGGGAGCTGTTTTTT. Translating it yields CASRRGLDTGELFF.

As regards this clone: This sample includes further DNA sequences coding for the same CDR3. This chain uses TRBV4-1 with TRBJ1-5; D unresolved. V lost 4 bases to trimming and J lost 4 bases, with 8 bases between them. This CDR3 contains 13 residues. The germline V gene has CDR1 MGHRA and CDR2 YSYEKL. The CDR3 DNA sequence: TGCGCCAGCAGCCCTGAAGCGAATCAGCCCCAGCATTTT. Translated: CASSPEANQPQHF.

The V call is TRBV7-3, the J call TRBJ1-1; D might be TRBD1 (5 bases). The germline gives CDR1 SGHTA, CDR2 FQGTGA. V dropped 3 bases and J dropped 1 base, with 6 bases sitting between them. CDR3 size: 13 residues. CDR3 DNA sequence: TGTGCCAGCAGCTTCAGGGAGAACACTGAAGCTTTCTTT. Residues: CASSFRENTEAFF.

The chain carries TRBV30 and TRBJ1-1; a weak D match, TRBD1 (6 bases). Between the trimmed V and J ends, which lost 3 bases and 3 bases, there was a span of 14 bases. Germline V gives CDR1 GTSNPN, CDR2 SVGIG (reference sequence). The CDR3 is made up of 14 amino acids. The CDR3: CAWRYLGQHTEAFF. The DNA of the CDR3 is TGTGCCTGGAGGTATCTAGGACAGCACACTGAAGCTTTCTTT.

V usage is TRBV7-9 and J usage is TRBJ2-5; D is unresolved. The CDR3 covers 14 residues. Germline lookup yields CDR1 SEHNR and CDR2 FQNEAQ (reference sequence). Trimming left V 0 bases short and J 0 bases short, with 5 bases between. The CDR3 nucleotides are TGTGCCAGCAGCTTAGCTCAGTACCAAGAGACCCAGTACTTC. Its translation is CASSLAQYQETQYF.

The sample holds one count of this clone. The chain couples TRBV5-6 to TRBJ2-6, with 10 bases lining up with TRBD1. With V trimmed by 5 bases and J by 2 bases, 10 bases remained unmatched. Germline V gives CDR1 SGHDT, CDR2 YYEEEE. The CDR3 sequence is 18 residues long. The CDR3 DNA reads as TGTGCCAGCAGTGTTTTGGGACAGGGGATGGCTGGGGCCAACGTCCTGACTTTC. It encodes CASSVLGQGMAGANVLTF.

This clone appeared a single time. This chain uses TRBV7-9 with TRBJ1-2; 7 nucleotides match TRBD1. CDR1 and CDR2 (germline): SEHNR, FQNEAQ (reference sequence). The length of the CDR3 is 13 residues. J lost 5 bases, V lost 5 bases, and 5 bases had no gene match. CDR3 sequence reads: CASSTGTDYGYTF. DNA of the CDR3: TGTGCCAGCAGCACCGGGACAGATTATGGCTACACCTTC. Complete variable domain (other parts from reference TRBV7-9 and TRBJ1-2): DTGVSQNPRHKITKRGQNVTFRCDPISEHNRLYWYRQTLGQGPEFLTYFQNEAQLEKSRLLSDRFSAERPKGSFSTLEIQRTEQGDSAMYLCASSTGTDYGYTFGSGTRLTVV.

This sequence joins TRBV5-6 and TRBJ1-2; D gene ambiguous. CDR3 size: 16 residues. V lost 2 bases and J lost 2, with 16 bases in between. Germline CDR1 SGHDT, CDR2 YYEEEE. The CDR3 region is CASSFLSGRRNYGYTF. CDR3 sequence (DNA): TGTGCCAGCAGCTTCCTTTCGGGGAGGAGAAACTATGGCTACACCTTC.

On this clone itself: At one end, the junction sequence differs from germline, possibly due to a read error. The rearrangement links TRBV7-7 to TRBJ2-5; the D gene is possibly TRBD1 (6 bases). The germline CDR1 and CDR2 sequences are SSHAT and FNYEAQ (reference sequence). This CDR3 has 15 residues. CDR3 sequence: CASSLGHLSPETQYF. CDR3 DNA: TGTGCTAGCAGCTTGGGACACTTAAGCCCGGAGACCCAGTACTTC.

The rearrangement joins TRBV28 to TRBJ2-7; 7 bases fit TRBD1. The ends lost 6 bases at V and 3 bases at J; junction bases unmatched: 14. Germline assignment: CDR1 MDHEN and CDR2 SYDVKM. The CDR3 runs 16 residues. In nucleotides, the CDR3 is TGTGCCAGCAGGGCCACAGGGGTCGGTTACGGCTACGAGCAGTACTTC. Residues: CASRATGVGYGYEQYF. The whole variable domain, filled in from reference TRBV28 and TRBJ2-7, reads DVKVTQSSRYLVKRTGEKVFLECVQDMDHENMFWYRQDPGLGLRLIYFSYDVKMKEKGDIPEGYSVSREKKERFSLILESASTNQTSMYLCASRATGVGYGYEQYFGPGTRLTVT.